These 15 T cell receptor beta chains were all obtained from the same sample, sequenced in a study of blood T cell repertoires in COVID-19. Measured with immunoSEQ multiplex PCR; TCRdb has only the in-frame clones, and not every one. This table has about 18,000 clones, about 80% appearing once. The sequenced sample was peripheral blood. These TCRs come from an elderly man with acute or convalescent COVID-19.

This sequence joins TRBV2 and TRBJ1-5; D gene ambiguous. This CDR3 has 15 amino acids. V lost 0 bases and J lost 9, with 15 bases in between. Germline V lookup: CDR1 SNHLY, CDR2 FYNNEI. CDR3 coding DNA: TGTGCCAGCAGTGAAGCGCGTGGGCCGGCGGGGCCCCAGCATTTT. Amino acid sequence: CASSEARGPAGPQHF.

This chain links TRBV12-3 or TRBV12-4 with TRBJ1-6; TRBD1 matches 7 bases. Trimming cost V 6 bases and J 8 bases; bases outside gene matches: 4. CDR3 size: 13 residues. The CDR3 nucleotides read TGTGCCAGCAGCCTTACAGGGGATTCACCCCTCCACTTT. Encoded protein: CASSLTGDSPLHF.

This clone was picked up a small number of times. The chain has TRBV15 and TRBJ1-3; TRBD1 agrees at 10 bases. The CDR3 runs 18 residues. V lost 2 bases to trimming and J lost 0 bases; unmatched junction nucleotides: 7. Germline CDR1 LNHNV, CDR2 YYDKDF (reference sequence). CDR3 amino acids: CATSRPGQGLTSGNTIYF. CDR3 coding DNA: TGTGCCACCAGCAGACCGGGACAGGGGCTTACCTCTGGAAACACCATATATTTT.

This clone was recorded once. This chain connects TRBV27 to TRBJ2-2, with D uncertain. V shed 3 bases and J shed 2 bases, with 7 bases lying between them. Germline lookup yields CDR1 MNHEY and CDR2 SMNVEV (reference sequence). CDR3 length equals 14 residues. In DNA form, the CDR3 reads TGTGCCAGCAGTTTTTACAGCAACACCGGGGAGCTGTTTTTT. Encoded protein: CASSFYSNTGELFF.

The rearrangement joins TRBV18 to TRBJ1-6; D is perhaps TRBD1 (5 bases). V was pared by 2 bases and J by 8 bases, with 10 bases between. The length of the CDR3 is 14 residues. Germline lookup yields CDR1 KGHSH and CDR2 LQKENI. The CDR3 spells CASSPAGTDSPLHF. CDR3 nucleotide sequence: TGTGCCAGCTCACCAGCGGGGACGGATTCACCCCTCCACTTT.

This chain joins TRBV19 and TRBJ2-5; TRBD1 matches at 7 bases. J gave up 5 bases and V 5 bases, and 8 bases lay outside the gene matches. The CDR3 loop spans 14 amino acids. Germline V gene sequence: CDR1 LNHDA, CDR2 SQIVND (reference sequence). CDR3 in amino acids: CASSPRGRGETQYF. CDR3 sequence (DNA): TGTGCCAGTAGTCCGAGGGGCAGGGGGGAGACCCAGTACTTC.

This chain's CDR3 is CASRAGNTIYF. In nucleotides, the CDR3 is TGTGCCAGCCGAGCCGGAAACACCATATATTTT. The chain joins TRBV6-5 to TRBJ1-3; unclear D gene. The length of the CDR3 is 11 residues. The V gene's germline CDR1 is MNHEY and CDR2 SVGAGI. The V and J ends lost 8 bases and 4 bases respectively, with 6 bases between them.

The CDR3 region has the DNA TGTGCCAGCAGCGTACCCCGGACAGGGGGCGACACCGGGGAGCTGTTTTTT. It encodes CASSVPRTGGDTGELFF. The chain carries TRBV9 and TRBJ2-2; 11 positions agree with TRBD1. The junction had 5 bases not matched to a gene; V was cut back by 1 base and J by 3 bases. CDR1 and CDR2 (germline): SGDLS, YYNGEE. The CDR3 sequence is 17 residues long.

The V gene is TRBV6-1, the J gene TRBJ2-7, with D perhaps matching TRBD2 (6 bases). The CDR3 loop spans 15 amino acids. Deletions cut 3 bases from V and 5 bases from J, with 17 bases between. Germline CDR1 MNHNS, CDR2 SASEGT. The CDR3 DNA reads TGTGCCAGCAGTGATGAGGGACTCCACACTAACGAGCAGTACTTC. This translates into CASSDEGLHTNEQYF.

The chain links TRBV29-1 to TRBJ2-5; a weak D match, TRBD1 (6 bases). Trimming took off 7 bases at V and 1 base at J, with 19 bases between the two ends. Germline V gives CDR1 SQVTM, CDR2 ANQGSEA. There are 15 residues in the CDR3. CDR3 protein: CSGLTGSGFQETQYF. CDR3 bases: TGCAGCGGATTAACAGGGTCAGGTTTCCAAGAGACCCAGTACTTC.

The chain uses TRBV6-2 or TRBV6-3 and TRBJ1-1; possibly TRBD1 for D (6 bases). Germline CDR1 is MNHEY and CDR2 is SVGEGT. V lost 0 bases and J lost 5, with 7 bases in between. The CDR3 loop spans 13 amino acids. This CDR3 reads CASSYSRGTEAFF. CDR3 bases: TGTGCCAGCAGTTACTCGAGGGGGACTGAAGCTTTCTTT.

CDR3 region: CASSPRGPDRVVHGYTF. The CDR3 DNA follows: TGTGCCAGTAGCCCCCGGGGCCCGGACAGGGTGGTACATGGCTACACCTTC. The rearrangement links TRBV19 to TRBJ1-2; 8 bases are shared with TRBD1. V was clipped by 6 bases and J by 6 bases; unmatched bases: 18. Germline V gene data show CDR1 as LNHDA and CDR2 as SQIVND (reference sequence). CDR3 length equals 17 residues.

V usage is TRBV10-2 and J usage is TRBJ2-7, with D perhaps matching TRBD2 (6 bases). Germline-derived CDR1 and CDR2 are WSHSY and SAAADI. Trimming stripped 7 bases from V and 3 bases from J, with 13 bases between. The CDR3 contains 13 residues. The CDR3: CASKAGRNYEQYF. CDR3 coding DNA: TGCGCCAGCAAGGCAGGGAGGAACTACGAGCAGTACTTC.

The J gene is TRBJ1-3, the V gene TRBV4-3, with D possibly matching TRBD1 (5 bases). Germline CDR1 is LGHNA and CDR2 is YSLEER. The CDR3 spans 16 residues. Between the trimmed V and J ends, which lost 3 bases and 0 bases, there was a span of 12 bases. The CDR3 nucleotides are TGCGCCAGCAGCCATGAACAGGCGATCTCTGGAAACACCATATATTTT. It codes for CASSHEQAISGNTIYF.

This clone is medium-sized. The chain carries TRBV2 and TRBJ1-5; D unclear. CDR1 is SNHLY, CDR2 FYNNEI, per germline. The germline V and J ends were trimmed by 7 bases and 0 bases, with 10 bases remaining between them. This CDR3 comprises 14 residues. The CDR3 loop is CASTRLNSNQPQHF. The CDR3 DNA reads TGTGCCAGCACGCGTTTAAATAGCAATCAGCCCCAGCATTTT.